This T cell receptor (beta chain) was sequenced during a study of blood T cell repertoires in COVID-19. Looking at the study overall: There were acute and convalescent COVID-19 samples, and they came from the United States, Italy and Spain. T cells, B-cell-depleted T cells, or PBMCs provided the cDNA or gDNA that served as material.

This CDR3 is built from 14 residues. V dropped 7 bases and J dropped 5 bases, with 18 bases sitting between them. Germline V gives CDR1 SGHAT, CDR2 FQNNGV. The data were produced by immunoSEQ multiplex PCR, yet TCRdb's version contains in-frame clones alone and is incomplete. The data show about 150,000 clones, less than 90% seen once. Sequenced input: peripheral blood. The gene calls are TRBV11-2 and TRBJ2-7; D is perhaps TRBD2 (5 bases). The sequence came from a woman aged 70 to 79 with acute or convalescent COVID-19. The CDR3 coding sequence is TGTGCCAGCACTGGGGAGAGGGATGAGGACGAGCAGTACGTC. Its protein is CASTGERDEDEQYV.